The clone carrying this T cell receptor (beta chain) was recorded a few times. The sample comes from a study of blood T cells in healthy people across ages. Germline CDR1 is KGHSH and CDR2 is LQKENI. Trimming stripped 2 bases from V and 1 base from J, with 8 bases between. There are 14 residues in the CDR3. The use of a sample-barcoded 5' primer and a J-beta primer mix characterized a second PCR of about 6 to 12 cycles. TCRdb reanalysed the 5' RACE reads using MiXCR and keeps one entry per CDR3 protein. The table records around 700,000 distinct CDR3 sequences, roughly 25% of them present only once. These records were also assigned to another study, of T cells of mothers and their children.

This chain connects TRBV18 to TRBJ2-5; weak D call: TRBD1 (5 bases). The origin of this receptor is a boy younger than 18 in good health. The sample consisted of blood. CDR3 sequence reads: CASSPYDSQETQYF. CDR3 in DNA: TGTGCCAGCTCACCATATGACAGCCAAGAGACCCAGTACTTC.